The 29 T cell receptor beta chains below come from one sample, sequenced in a study of cytomegalovirus exposure and HLA in healthy donors. Use of 60 Vbeta and 13 Jbeta primers characterized the PCR. The repertoire was sequenced with immunoSEQ multiplex PCR; TCRdb's copy has only in-frame clones and lacks some. The data show some 65,000 clones, 55% to 75% seen once. Input material: PBMCs. These TCRs come from a woman in her 30s in good health and CMV-seronegative.

This clone was found a few times. This chain links TRBV5-1 with TRBJ1-2, with D maybe TRBD1 (6 bases). Trimming pared 1 base from V and 4 bases from J, leaving 20 bases between. The CDR3 is 17 residues long. Per germline, CDR1 SGHRS and CDR2 YFSETQ. The CDR3: CASSLKGFSGQLYGYTF. CDR3 DNA: TGCGCCAGCAGCTTGAAGGGTTTTTCAGGACAGCTCTATGGCTACACCTTC. Based on the CDR3 plus reference TRBV5-1 and TRBJ1-2, the full variable domain is KAGVTQTPRYLIKTRGQQVTLSCSPISGHRSVSWYQQTPGQGLQFLFEYFSETQRNKGNFPGRFSGRQFSNSRSEMNVSTLELGDSALYLCASSLKGFSGQLYGYTFGSGTRLTVV.

The chain carries TRBV28 and TRBJ2-1, with TRBD2 as a possible D gene (6 bases). CDR3 length equals 14 residues. Germline-derived CDR1 and CDR2 are MDHEN and SYDVKM. The ends were cut back, 6 bases at V and 5 bases at J, with 14 bases in the middle. The CDR3 nucleotides are TGTGCCAGCAGGTCTCCGGGACTCAACAATGAGCAGTTCTTC. Its protein is CASRSPGLNNEQFF.

As DNA, the CDR3 is TGTGCCATCAGTGAGACTTCCGACGAGCAGTACTTC. Its translation is CAISETSDEQYF. The rearrangement uses TRBV10-3 and TRBJ2-7; D not resolved. V shed 2 bases and J shed 5 bases, with 7 bases lying between them. The CDR3 is 12 amino acids. CDR1 and CDR2 from the germline V gene are ENHRY and SYGVKD.

V usage is TRBV11-3 and J usage is TRBJ2-1; 13 bases agree with TRBD2. V trimming: 5 bases; J trimming: 6 bases; junction bases outside the gene matches: 10. CDR3 length equals 17 residues. The germline V gene has CDR1 SGHNT and CDR2 YENEEA. This chain's CDR3 is CASSLGTSGAPSNEQFF. CDR3 in DNA: TGTGCCAGCAGCCTCGGGACTAGCGGGGCCCCCTCCAATGAGCAGTTCTTC. Variable domain in full (rest from reference TRBV11-3 and TRBJ2-1): EAGVVQSPRYKIIEKKQPVAFWCNPISGHNTLYWYLQNLGQGPELLIRYENEEAVDDSQLPKDRFSAERLKGVDSTLKIQPAELGDSAVYLCASSLGTSGAPSNEQFFGPGTRLTVL.

The J gene is TRBJ1-2, the V gene TRBV30; TRBD1 might be the D (5 bases). CDR1 and CDR2 (germline): GTSNPN, SVGIG (reference sequence). The V end was cut by 3 bases, the J end by 4 bases, with 24 bases between. There are 17 residues in the CDR3. The CDR3, as DNA: TGTGCCTGGAGCCATTATTTTGGCGGGGGAGAAGGCTATGGCTACACCTTC. Amino acids: CAWSHYFGGGEGYGYTF.

The chain links TRBV6-5 to TRBJ1-1, with TRBD1 matching over 7 bases. The CDR3 extends over 14 amino acids. V shed 7 bases, J shed 6 bases, and the junction held 11 bases outside the gene matches. CDR1 MNHEY and CDR2 SVGAGI come from the germline V gene. CDR3 loop: CASTPDRVGAEAFF. CDR3 bases: TGTGCCAGCACCCCTGACAGGGTAGGGGCTGAAGCTTTCTTT.

This chain uses TRBV2 with TRBJ2-2; 11 bases align to TRBD2. From germline, CDR1 is SNHLY and CDR2 FYNNEI. The CDR3 has 16 amino acids. The V segment lost 6 bases and the J segment 3 bases; nucleotides outside the gene matches: 6. In nucleotides, the CDR3 is TGTGCCAGCAGGCGGCTAGCGGGGGGCTACACCGGGGAGCTGTTTTTT. Amino acids: CASRRLAGGYTGELFF. The full variable domain, rest sourced from reference TRBV2 and TRBJ2-2, is EPEVTQTPSHQVTQMGQEVILRCVPISNHLYFYWYRQILGQKVEFLVSFYNNEISEKSEIFDDQFSVERPDGSNFTLKIRSTKLEDSAMYFCASRRLAGGYTGELFFGEGSRLTVL.

The V and J genes are TRBV9 and TRBJ2-2; TRBD1 aligns across 8 bases. V gave up 4 bases and J gave up 1 base; unmatched junction bases: 6. Germline-derived CDR1 and CDR2 are SGDLS and YYNGEE. The CDR3 covers 16 residues. The CDR3 reads CASSKTGTGNTGELFF. The DNA for the CDR3 is TGTGCCAGCAGCAAGACCGGGACAGGGAACACCGGGGAGCTGTTTTTT. Drawing the rest from reference TRBV9 and TRBJ2-2, the complete variable domain is DSGVTQTPKHLITATGQRVTLRCSPRSGDLSVYWYQQSLDQGLQFLIQYYNGEERAKGNILERFSAQQFPDLHSELNLSSLELGDSALYFCASSKTGTGNTGELFFGEGSRLTVL.

The chain combines TRBV29-1 with TRBJ1-4; D is possibly TRBD1 (6 bases). CDR3 length equals 13 residues. From germline, CDR1 is SQVTM and CDR2 ANQGSEA. Trimming pared 1 base from V and 6 bases from J, leaving 9 bases between. CDR3 DNA: TGCAGCGTTGAAGGGGACACCCATGAAAAACTGTTTTTT. Protein sequence: CSVEGDTHEKLFF.

In this sample, this clone turned up once. The chain employs TRBV4-2 and TRBJ1-3, with a weak D call TRBD1 (5 bases). The germline V gene encodes CDR1 LGHNA and CDR2 YNFKEQ. This CDR3 spans 16 amino acids. The V end lost 0 bases, the J end lost 4 bases, and 13 bases lay between the germline ends. The CDR3, as DNA: TGTGCCAGCAGCCAAGACGGGCAGGGATCCGGAAACACCATATATTTT. Translated, it gives CASSQDGQGSGNTIYF.

A note on this clone: Other nucleotide sequences in the sample specify the same CDR3. The chain is built from TRBV30 and TRBJ2-1, with 8 bases identical to TRBD2. The V gene's germline CDR1 is GTSNPN and CDR2 SVGIG (reference sequence). V was clipped by 0 bases and J by 7 bases; unmatched bases: 8. CDR3 length: 15 amino acids. CDR3 coding DNA: TGTGCCTGGAGTGTCCCCAGCGGGGGAGGTAATGAGCAGTTCTTC. Translated: CAWSVPSGGGNEQFF.

This sequence joins TRBV7-9 and TRBJ2-5; 14 bases align to TRBD2. The CDR3 loop spans 17 amino acids. Trimming took 1 base from V and 2 from J; bases not matched to a gene: 3. Germline CDR1 and CDR2: SEHNR and FQNEAQ (reference sequence). CDR3 nucleotides: TGTGCCAGCAGCTTAGGAGGGACTAGCGGGGGACAAGAGACCCAGTACTTC. It yields the protein CASSLGGTSGGQETQYF.

The chain recombines TRBV19 with TRBJ1-2; no reliable D call. V lost 5 bases, J lost 7 bases, and 11 bases lay in between. Germline V CDR1 and CDR2: LNHDA, SQIVND (reference sequence). The CDR3 is 12 amino acids. CDR3 amino acids: CASSPDSGGYTF. The DNA of the CDR3 is TGTGCCAGTAGTCCTGACTCCGGTGGCTACACCTTC.

The rearrangement links TRBV5-1 to TRBJ2-1, with TRBD2 matching over 11 bases. Unmatched junction bases numbered 3, after V lost 3 bases and J lost 7 bases. This CDR3 contains 14 residues. CDR1 SGHRS and CDR2 YFSETQ come from the germline V gene. The CDR3 protein is CASSSGLAVNEQFF. In DNA, the CDR3 is TGCGCCAGCAGCTCGGGACTAGCGGTAAATGAGCAGTTCTTC.

The V and J genes are TRBV9 and TRBJ2-5; 9 bases fit TRBD1. The V segment lost 3 bases and the J segment 4 bases; nucleotides outside the gene matches: 4. Germline V gene data show CDR1 as SGDLS and CDR2 as YYNGEE. The CDR3 is 14 amino acids. CDR3 sequence: CASSETTGGETQYF. DNA of the CDR3: TGTGCCAGCAGCGAGACGACAGGGGGAGAGACCCAGTACTTC.

This chain connects TRBV9 to TRBJ2-2, with D perhaps matching TRBD2 (7 bases). Per the germline V gene, CDR1 is SGDLS and CDR2 is YYNGEE. The CDR3 loop spans 17 amino acids. Trimming pared 0 bases from V and 3 bases from J, leaving 15 bases between. The CDR3 bases are TGTGCCAGCAGCGTAGCTCCGGCGGGGGCGGACACCGGGGAGCTGTTTTTT. This encodes CASSVAPAGADTGELFF.

V gene TRBV5-1 combines with J gene TRBJ2-2; TRBD1 agrees at 10 bases. CDR1 is SGHRS, CDR2 YFSETQ, per germline. This CDR3 has 15 amino acids. V shed 4 bases and J 4 bases; nucleotides not matched to a gene: 4. CDR3 coding DNA: TGCGCCAGCAGCCGGACAGGGGGAGGCACCGGGGAGCTGTTTTTT. Its translation is CASSRTGGGTGELFF. The full variable domain, its missing parts supplied by reference TRBV5-1 and TRBJ2-2, is KAGVTQTPRYLIKTRGQQVTLSCSPISGHRSVSWYQQTPGQGLQFLFEYFSETQRNKGNFPGRFSGRQFSNSRSEMNVSTLELGDSALYLCASSRTGGGTGELFFGEGSRLTVL.

The gene calls are TRBV4-3 and TRBJ1-2; D perhaps matches TRBD1 (5 bases). V lost 0 bases to trimming and J lost 8 bases, with 16 bases between them. This CDR3 has 15 residues. Looked up from germline, CDR1 is LGHNA and CDR2 is YSLEER. CDR3 amino acids: CASSQEIASRGGYTF. The CDR3, as DNA: TGCGCCAGCAGCCAAGAGATCGCCAGCCGGGGGGGCTACACCTTC.

The rearrangement links TRBV10-3 to TRBJ2-5, with D possibly matching TRBD2 (5 bases). The length of the CDR3 is 14 residues. V shed 2 bases and J shed 5 bases, with 12 bases lying between them. Germline V gene sequence: CDR1 ENHRY, CDR2 SYGVKD. The CDR3 DNA reads TGTGCCATCAGTGAGCCCGGGGTTGGGGAGACCCAGTACTTC. This encodes CAISEPGVGETQYF.

The J gene is TRBJ1-2, the V gene TRBV7-9; 7 positions match TRBD1. J lost 4 bases, V lost 3 bases, and 5 bases had no gene match. CDR1 and CDR2 (germline): SEHNR, FQNEAQ (reference sequence). This CDR3 spans 14 amino acids. Written as DNA, the CDR3 is TGTGCCAGCAGCTTGGGGACAGCGACCTATGGCTACACCTTC. Residues: CASSLGTATYGYTF.

The V and J genes are TRBV7-9 and TRBJ1-1; D possibly corresponds to TRBD1 (5 bases). CDR1 and CDR2 from the germline V gene are SEHNR and FQNEAQ (reference sequence). The germline V and J ends were trimmed by 3 bases and 1 base, with 12 bases remaining between them. The CDR3 totals 15 residues. The CDR3: CASSFRQTENTEAFF. DNA for the CDR3: TGTGCCAGCAGCTTTAGACAGACCGAGAACACTGAAGCTTTCTTT.

The chain combines TRBV10-3 with TRBJ2-5; the D gene is possibly TRBD2 (6 bases). Trimming took off 6 bases at V and 4 bases at J, with 18 bases between the two ends. Germline V gene sequence: CDR1 ENHRY, CDR2 SYGVKD. This CDR3 spans 15 amino acids. The CDR3 region has the DNA TGTGCCATCAGCCCGCTCGGAGGGTTCGGAGAGACCCAGTACTTC. The encoded protein is CAISPLGGFGETQYF.

The gene calls are TRBV7-6 and TRBJ2-5; D gene unclear. The J call may be incorrect, as the DNA end agrees better with TRBJ2-7. The CDR3 extends over 14 amino acids. Germline lookup yields CDR1 SGHVS and CDR2 FNYEAQ. In DNA, the CDR3 is TGTGCCAGCAGCTTAGAGTATAACTCCTACGAGCAGTACTTC. It encodes CASSLEYNSYEQYF.

This chain connects TRBV2 to TRBJ2-5; 8 bases map to TRBD2. The V segment lost 6 bases and the J segment 5 bases; nucleotides outside the gene matches: 5. In germline, CDR1 is SNHLY, CDR2 FYNNEI. The CDR3 is 13 amino acids. The CDR3, as DNA: TGTGCCAGCAGGGGTACGGGGGGGGAGACCCAGTACTTC. It encodes CASRGTGGETQYF.

V usage is TRBV4-1 and J usage is TRBJ1-4; D may be TRBD1 (5 bases). Trimming cost V 1 base and J 3 bases, with 9 bases left between them. This CDR3 is 15 amino acids long. Germline V CDR1 and CDR2: MGHRA, YSYEKL. The CDR3 protein is CASSQGGVANEKLFF. CDR3 nucleotide sequence: TGCGCCAGCAGCCAAGGGGGGGTTGCTAATGAAAAACTGTTTTTT.

The V and J genes are TRBV2 and TRBJ2-3, with D possibly being TRBD2 (5 bases). CDR3 length equals 15 residues. Germline V lookup: CDR1 SNHLY, CDR2 FYNNEI. V was cut by 6 bases and J by 4 bases, with 17 bases left in between. The CDR3 region is CASSKEGSTPDTQYF. The CDR3, as DNA: TGTGCCAGCAGCAAAGAAGGGAGCACTCCAGATACGCAGTATTTT.

The rearrangement joins TRBV5-4 to TRBJ1-1, with unresolved D. The germline V and J ends were trimmed by 2 bases and 0 bases, with 11 bases remaining between them. Looked up from germline, CDR1 is SGHNT and CDR2 is YYREEE (reference sequence). The CDR3 length is 15 residues. The CDR3 nucleotides are TGTGCCAGCAGCTTACCCGGGATTATGAACACTGAAGCTTTCTTT. It encodes CASSLPGIMNTEAFF.

V is TRBV4-3 and J is TRBJ2-2; 8 nucleotides line up with TRBD2. CDR3 length: 16 residues. CDR1 is LGHNA, CDR2 YSLEER, per germline. V was clipped by 1 base and J by 6 bases; unmatched bases: 7. This CDR3 is CASSQVDAGGAGELFF. CDR3 nucleotides: TGCGCCAGCAGCCAAGTGGACGCGGGGGGTGCCGGGGAGCTGTTTTTT.

This sequence joins TRBV6-5 and TRBJ1-3; TRBD1 is a possible D gene (6 bases). The V and J ends lost 6 bases and 0 bases respectively, with 12 bases between them. Germline lookup yields CDR1 MNHEY and CDR2 SVGAGI. This CDR3 region has 15 residues. CDR3 region: CASSRGPSSGNTIYF. The CDR3 nucleotides read TGTGCCAGCAGCAGGGGCCCAAGCTCTGGAAACACCATATATTTT.